These T cell receptor beta chains were read from a single sample in a study of T cells in Graves' hyperthyroidism and ophthalmopathy. Each CDR3 protein is one row after TCRdb ran MiXCR on the multiplex PCR reads. The profile shows some 500,000 distinct CDR3 sequences, more than 15% of them singletons. The sample comprised blood. The receptors were gathered from a woman in her thirties with Graves' ophthalmopathy. Both conserved end residues are part of each CDR3. Each record gives: V gene, J gene, CDR3 protein.

>TRBV5-1|TRBJ2-7
CASSQDTGLGSYEQYF
>TRBV4-3|TRBJ1-5
CASSQDWAGDQPQHF
>TRBV29-1|TRBJ2-1
CSVEELADEQFF
>TRBV6-2/TRBV6-3|TRBJ1-2
CASRGGGHSPYGYTF
>TRBV4-3|TRBJ2-1
CASSQDTSGVYNEQFF
>TRBV19|TRBJ1-4
CASSSPKPGTSDEKLFF
>TRBV12-3/TRBV12-4|TRBJ1-5
CASRPGGNQPQHF
>TRBV4-3|TRBJ2-4
CASSQDTPKGAKNIQYF
>TRBV7-2|TRBJ2-2
CASSLVDGWGGTGELFF
>TRBV28|TRBJ2-7
CASTTFIGGGYEQYF
>TRBV5-4|TRBJ1-5
CASSPDGDQPQHF
>TRBV30|TRBJ1-2
CAWDRVYGYTF
>TRBV29-1|TRBJ2-1
CSVKAGTSSYNEQFF
>TRBV6-5|TRBJ1-6
CASSYSGLAGANSPLHF
>TRBV9|TRBJ2-1
CASSVSGAPYNEQFF
>TRBV20-1|TRBJ2-5
CSARGLDGTQYF
>TRBV20-1|TRBJ1-6
CSAGGTGTNSPLHF
>TRBV6-1|TRBJ1-5
CASTPLAGDNQPQHF
>TRBV12-3/TRBV12-4|TRBJ2-1
CASGGVGYNEQFF
>TRBV20-1|TRBJ2-3
CSARRTYGLADTDTQYF
>TRBV20-1|TRBJ2-4
CSAQDNFENIQYF
>TRBV12-3/TRBV12-4|TRBJ2-1
CASSYRGRARYNEQFF
>TRBV5-5|TRBJ2-1
CASSRLAGGVNEQFF
>TRBV7-3|TRBJ2-2
CASRLTGTGNTGELFF
>TRBV9|TRBJ1-5
CASSVGGASQPQHF
>TRBV11-2|TRBJ2-7
CASSLGGGRYSYEQYF
>TRBV7-3|TRBJ2-3
CASSIRQGPTDTQYF
>TRBV9|TRBJ2-3
CASSVARGQYTDTQYF
>TRBV6-2/TRBV6-3|TRBJ2-1
CASSKGRAGVTNEQFF
>TRBV11-2|TRBJ2-3
CASSLEGTDTQYF
>TRBV2|TRBJ2-2
CASSGTGPPGELFF